This T cell receptor beta chain is drawn from a study of CD8+ T cells in alopecia areata. The treatment denotes: oral pan-JAK inhibitor, 5-10 mg twice daily. CDR1 and CDR2 from the germline V gene are MNHEY and SMNVEV (reference sequence). This CDR3 is 13 amino acids long. Trimming removed 6 bases at V and 4 bases at J, with 9 bases between. Reverse transcribed after extraction, RNA yielded cDNA as the sequencing template. TCRdb keeps only in-frame clones here, not all; method: immunoSEQ multiplex PCR. The table lists approximately 180,000 clones, 60% of them singletons. Only a few counts were recorded for this clone.

The receptor's source is a human donor with alopecia areata. The sample was CD4+ T cells sorted from blood, taken at week 24, from a patient treated with tofacitinib. The chain employs TRBV27 and TRBJ1-4, with D hard to call. CDR3 nucleotide sequence: TGTGCCAGCAGACCGGGTCTTAATGAAAAACTGTTTTTT. This sequence encodes CASRPGLNEKLFF.